Presented here are 6 T cell receptor beta chains from one specimen sequenced in a study of blood T cell repertoires in COVID-19. Repertoires were generated with immunoSEQ multiplex PCR, while TCRdb's copy carries only in-frame clones and drops some. Of some 330,000 clones in the sample, about 90% were seen once. Sequenced: PBMCs or T cells enriched from blood (not recorded which). The receptors derive from a man in his forties in a cohort exposed to, infected with or recovered from COVID-19 (not recorded which).

The chain is built from TRBV18 and TRBJ2-5, with 7 bases identical to TRBD1. Trimming cost V 5 bases and J 5 bases; bases outside gene matches: 2. This CDR3 region has 12 residues. CDR1 KGHSH and CDR2 LQKENI come from the germline V gene. CDR3 sequence reads: CASSGTEETQYF. The CDR3 bases are TGTGCCAGCTCAGGGACAGAGGAGACCCAGTACTTC.

This sequence joins TRBV2 and TRBJ1-1; D is unclear. V was clipped by 1 base and J by 6 bases, with 9 bases between them. Germline V gene data show CDR1 as SNHLY and CDR2 as FYNNEI. The CDR3 loop spans 13 amino acids. The CDR3 sequence is CASSEVFGAEAFF. CDR3 coding DNA: TGTGCCAGCAGTGAAGTGTTCGGGGCTGAAGCTTTCTTT.

This chain links TRBV7-2 with TRBJ2-4; 14 bases line up with TRBD2. Germline CDR1 reads SGHTA; CDR2 reads FQGNSA. This CDR3 contains 15 residues. Trimming removed 6 bases from V and 7 bases from J; junction bases left unmatched: 5. The DNA for the CDR3 is TGTGCCAGCAGATCCGGGACTAGCGGGAGTAACATTCAGTACTTC. Translation gives CASRSGTSGSNIQYF.

The chain links TRBV11-1 to TRBJ2-7; D is perhaps TRBD1 (7 bases). Germline loops: CDR1 SGHAT, CDR2 FQDESV (reference sequence). V was shortened by 2 bases and J by 8 bases, with 13 bases between the two germline ends. CDR3 length: 13 amino acids. This chain's CDR3 is CASSLRRGEKQYF. CDR3 sequence (DNA): TGTGCCAGCAGCTTACGCAGGGGGGAAAAGCAGTACTTC.

The CDR3 is CASSGPGTAYSNQPQHF. CDR3 DNA sequence: TGTGCCAGCAGCGGACCCGGGACAGCATATAGCAATCAGCCCCAGCATTTT. The J gene is TRBJ1-5, the V gene TRBV14, with 7 nucleotides matching TRBD1. Germline V gene data show CDR1 as SGHDN and CDR2 as FVKESK. Trimming took 5 bases from V and 0 from J; bases not matched to a gene: 10. This CDR3 spans 17 amino acids.

The V call is TRBV23-1, the J call TRBJ2-2; 10 nucleotides match TRBD1. TRBV23-1 is flagged as an ORF with uncertain function. Unmatched junction bases numbered 6, after V lost 2 bases and J lost 3 bases. CDR3 length: 17 amino acids. In DNA form, the CDR3 reads TGCGCCAGCAGTCAACCGGGGGACAGGGGCTACACCGGGGAGCTGTTTTTT. Its translation is CASSQPGDRGYTGELFF.